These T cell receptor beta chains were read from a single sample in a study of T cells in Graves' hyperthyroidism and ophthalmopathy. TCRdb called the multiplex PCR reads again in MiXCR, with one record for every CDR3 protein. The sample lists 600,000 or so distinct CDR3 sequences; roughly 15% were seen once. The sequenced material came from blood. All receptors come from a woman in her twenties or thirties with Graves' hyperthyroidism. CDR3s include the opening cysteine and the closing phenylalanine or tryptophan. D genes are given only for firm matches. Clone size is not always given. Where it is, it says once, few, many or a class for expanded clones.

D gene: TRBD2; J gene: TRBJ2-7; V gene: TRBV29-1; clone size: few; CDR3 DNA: TGCAGCGTTGTATGGGGGACTAGCGGGATAGGAGAGCAGTACTTC; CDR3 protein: CSVVWGTSGIGEQYF
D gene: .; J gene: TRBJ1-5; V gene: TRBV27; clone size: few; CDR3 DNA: TGTGCCAGCCGGGGTGGGGTAGTAGGACAGCCCCAGCATTTT; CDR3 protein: CASRGGVVGQPQHF
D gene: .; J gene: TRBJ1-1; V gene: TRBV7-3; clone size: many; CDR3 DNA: TGTGCCAGCAGCGCCTACATGAACACTGAAGCTTTCTTT; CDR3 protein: CASSAYMNTEAFF
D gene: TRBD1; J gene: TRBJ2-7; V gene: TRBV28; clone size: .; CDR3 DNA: TGTGCCAGCAGCTCCGAGGGGACAGGGGGTGAGGAGCAGTACTTC; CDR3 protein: CASSSEGTGGEEQYF
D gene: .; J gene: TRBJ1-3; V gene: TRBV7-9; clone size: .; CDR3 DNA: TGTGCCAGCAGTAACGCCGGGACGTCTGGAAACACCATATATTTT; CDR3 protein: CASSNAGTSGNTIYF
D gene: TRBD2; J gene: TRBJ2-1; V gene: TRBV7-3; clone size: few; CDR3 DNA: TGTGCCAGCAGCTTAGGGGCGGGAGATGAGCAGTTCTTC; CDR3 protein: CASSLGAGDEQFF
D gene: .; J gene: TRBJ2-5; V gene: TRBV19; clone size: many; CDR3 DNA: TGTGCCAGTAGTATAACATACAGTGGATGGGAGACCCAGTACTTC; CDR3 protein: CASSITYSGWETQYF
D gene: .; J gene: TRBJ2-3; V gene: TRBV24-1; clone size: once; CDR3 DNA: TGTGCCACCAGTGAGATGGAGGGCACAGATACGCAGTATTTT; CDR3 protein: CATSEMEGTDTQYF
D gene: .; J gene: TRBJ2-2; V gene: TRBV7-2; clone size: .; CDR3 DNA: TGTGCCAGCAGCTTAGCGCGACAGTCAAACACCGGGGAGCTGTTTTTT; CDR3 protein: CASSLARQSNTGELFF
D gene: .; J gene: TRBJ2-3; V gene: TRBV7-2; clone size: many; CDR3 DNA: TGTGCCAGCAGCTCCGCCGGGACTTCTATTGATACGCAGTATTTT; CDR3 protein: CASSSAGTSIDTQYF
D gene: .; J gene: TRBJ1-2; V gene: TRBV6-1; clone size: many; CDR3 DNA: TGTGCCAGCATCGATATCCCGCGTGGGGAGGTTTATGGCTACACCTTC; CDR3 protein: CASIDIPRGEVYGYTF
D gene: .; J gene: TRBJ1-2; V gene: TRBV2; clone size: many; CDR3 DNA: TGTGCCAGCAGTGAAAGTGGGCCAGGTTCTTACTATGGCTACACCTTC; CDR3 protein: CASSESGPGSYYGYTF
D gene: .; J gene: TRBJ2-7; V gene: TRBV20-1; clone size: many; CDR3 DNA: TGCAGTGCTAGCGAGGGTGGCTACGAGCAGTACTTC; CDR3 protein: CSASEGGYEQYF
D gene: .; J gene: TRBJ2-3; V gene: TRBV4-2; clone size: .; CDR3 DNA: TGTGCCAGCAGCCAAGTCTCCACAGATACGCAGTATTTT; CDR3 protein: CASSQVSTDTQYF
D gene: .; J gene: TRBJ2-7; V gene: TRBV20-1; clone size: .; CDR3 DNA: TGCAGTGCTAGAGATCAAGGGGAGCCCTACGAGCAGTACTTC; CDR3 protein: CSARDQGEPYEQYF
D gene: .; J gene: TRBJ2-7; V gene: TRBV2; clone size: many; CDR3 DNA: TGTGCCAGCAGAGCCTATGACAGCTCCTACGAGCAGTACTTC; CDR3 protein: CASRAYDSSYEQYF
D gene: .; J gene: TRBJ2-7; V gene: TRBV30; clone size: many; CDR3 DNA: TGTGCCTATGCTGGGCAGGTCTACGAGCAGTACTTC; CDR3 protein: CAYAGQVYEQYF
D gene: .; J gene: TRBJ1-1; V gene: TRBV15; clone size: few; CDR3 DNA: TGTGCCACCAGCAGAGATCGAGGGGTGAACACTGAAGCTTTCTTT; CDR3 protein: CATSRDRGVNTEAFF
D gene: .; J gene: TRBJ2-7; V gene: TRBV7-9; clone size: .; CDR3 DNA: TGTGCCAGCAGCTTACAGACAGGTCGCAGCTACGAGCAGTACTTC; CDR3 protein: CASSLQTGRSYEQYF
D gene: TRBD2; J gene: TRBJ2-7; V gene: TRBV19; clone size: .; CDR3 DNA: TGTGCCAGTAGTATGGGACTAGCGGTCTACGAGCAGTACTTC; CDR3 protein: CASSMGLAVYEQYF
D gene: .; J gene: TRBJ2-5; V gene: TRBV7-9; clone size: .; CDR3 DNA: TGTGCCAGCAGCGCCGGGGGGCTGGGGGAGACCCAGTACTTC; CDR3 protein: CASSAGGLGETQYF
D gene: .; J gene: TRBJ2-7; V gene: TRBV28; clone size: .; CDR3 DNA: TGTGCCAGCAGCCCTCCCGGGAACTACGAGCAGTACTTC; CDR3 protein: CASSPPGNYEQYF
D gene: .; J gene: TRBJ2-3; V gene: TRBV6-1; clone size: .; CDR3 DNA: TGTGCCAGCAGTTTTATTCGGGACTGGTACACAGATACGCAGTATTTT; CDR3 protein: CASSFIRDWYTDTQYF
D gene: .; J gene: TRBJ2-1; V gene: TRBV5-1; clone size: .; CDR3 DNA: TGCGCCAGCAGCTATTGGGGCGGGTACAATGAGCAGTTCTTC; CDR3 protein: CASSYWGGYNEQFF
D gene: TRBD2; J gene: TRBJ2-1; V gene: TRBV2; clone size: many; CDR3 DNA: TGTGCCAGCAGTTCGACTAGCGGGAGGTACAATGAGCAGTTCTTC; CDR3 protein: CASSSTSGRYNEQFF
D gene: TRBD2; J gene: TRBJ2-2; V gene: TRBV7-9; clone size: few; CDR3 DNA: TGTGCCAGCAGCGGGACTAGCCCGAACACCGGGGAGCTGTTTTTT; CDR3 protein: CASSGTSPNTGELFF
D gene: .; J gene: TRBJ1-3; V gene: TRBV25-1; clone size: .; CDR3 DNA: TGTGCCAGCAGAGAGGATTACGGAAACACCATATATTTT; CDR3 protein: CASREDYGNTIYF
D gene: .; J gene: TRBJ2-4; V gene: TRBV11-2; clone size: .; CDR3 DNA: TGTGCCAGCAGCTTAGATTTCGGGAGTTCCAAAAACATTCAGTACTTC; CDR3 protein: CASSLDFGSSKNIQYF
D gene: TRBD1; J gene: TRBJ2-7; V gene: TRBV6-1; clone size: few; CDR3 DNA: TGTGCCACTTTACAGGAGAGGGGGCGCCTTTACGAGCAGTACTTC; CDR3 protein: CATLQERGRLYEQYF